Listed below are T cell receptor beta chains from one sample, sequenced in a study of blood T cell repertoires in COVID-19. Clones were read by immunoSEQ multiplex PCR, and TCRdb kept only the in-frame ones, dropping some. The sample lists under 65,000 clones; 90% were seen once. Sequenced input: peripheral blood. Source of these receptors: a man between 60 and 75 years old with acute or convalescent COVID-19. The CDR3 runs from the conserved cysteine through the conserved F or W. A D gene is named only where the DNA matches it firmly.

v_call	j_call	d_call	cdr3_aa
TRBV19	TRBJ2-3	NA	CASREGLDTQYF
TRBV4-1	TRBJ2-7	TRBD1	CASSYSTGDYEQYF
TRBV28	TRBJ2-1	NA	CASSPRVTWSYNEQFF
TRBV5-1	TRBJ2-5	TRBD1	CASSMGDSQETQYF
TRBV6-5	TRBJ1-5	NA	CASSYSSARGQPQHF
TRBV12-3/TRBV12-4	TRBJ2-2	NA	CASRLTGSGELFF
TRBV5-4	TRBJ1-3	TRBD1	CASSLGRDRVSGNTIYF
TRBV4-3	TRBJ1-2	NA	CASSQDRTVNYGYTF
TRBV5-1	TRBJ1-1	TRBD1	CASSRGTGEAAFF
TRBV29-1	TRBJ2-3	NA	CSGGYSDTDTQYF
TRBV28	TRBJ1-6	NA	CAITGGGVDSPLHF
TRBV30	TRBJ2-1	TRBD2	CAWVGTSGREYEQFF
TRBV7-6	TRBJ2-2	TRBD1	CASSLVGQGDTGELFF
TRBV7-8	TRBJ1-5	NA	CASSWRRGGQPQHF
TRBV30	TRBJ1-2	NA	CAWSVQWAGYGYTF
TRBV30	TRBJ2-3	NA	CAWTPGGWESTDTQYF
TRBV4-1	TRBJ2-1	NA	CASSQDGGFMKDNEQFF
TRBV30	TRBJ2-2	NA	CAWADSLPGELFF
TRBV10-3	TRBJ2-7	NA	CAISGGRQRQGLSYEQYF
TRBV27	TRBJ1-2	NA	CASSFSEGIPGYGYTF
TRBV2	TRBJ2-7	TRBD1	CASSALQGAYEQYF
TRBV28	TRBJ1-4	NA	CASSSGGPREKLFF
TRBV27	TRBJ1-3	TRBD1	CASSNGPGQGRNTIYF
TRBV19	TRBJ1-5	NA	CASSRTDNQPQHF
TRBV18	TRBJ1-2	NA	CASSPDSYGYTF
TRBV3-1/TRBV3-2	TRBJ2-7	TRBD1	CASSQQGDSRYEQYF
TRBV5-1	TRBJ1-2	NA	CASSTAMEGYTF